The rows below give T cell receptor beta chains drawn from one sample of a study of blood T cell repertoires in COVID-19. Sequencing was performed with immunoSEQ multiplex PCR; in TCRdb, only in-frame clones are kept and a portion is missing. This table has roughly 230,000 clones, around 82% appearing once. Material for sequencing was peripheral blood. Every receptor here comes from a man aged 40-49 years with active or convalescent COVID-19. Both conserved end residues are part of each CDR3. A D gene is named only where the DNA matches it firmly. Not all rows give a size; the values are once, few, many and, for expanded clones, a class.

clone_size,d_call,v_call,j_call,cdr3_nt,cdr3_aa
.,TRBD1,TRBV4-1,TRBJ1-2,TGCGCCAGCAGCCAAGATCTAAGGGGGACAGGGAGTGGCTACACCTTC,CASSQDLRGTGSGYTF
.,TRBD2,TRBV19,TRBJ2-1,TGTGCCAGTAGTATAGATGGGACTAGCGGTAATGAGCAGTTCTTC,CASSIDGTSGNEQFF
few,.,TRBV24-1,TRBJ1-2,TGTGCCACCATCGGGGTTAGCGGCTACACCTTC,CATIGVSGYTF
.,.,TRBV7-2,TRBJ2-7,TGTGCCAGCAGCCGACAGATTTACGAGCAGTACTTC,CASSRQIYEQYF
.,TRBD1,TRBV30,TRBJ1-2,TGTGCCTGGAGCGCAGGGGGTATCGATGGCTACACCTTC,CAWSAGGIDGYTF
.,TRBD2,TRBV5-6,TRBJ2-1,TGTGCCAGCAGCAAAGGGACTAGCGGTTCTTGGGTTGAGCAGTTCTTC,CASSKGTSGSWVEQFF
.,.,TRBV24-1,TRBJ2-3,TGTGCCACCAGTGATTTGAACCGTGAGAGCGCAGATACGCAGTATTTT,CATSDLNRESADTQYF
.,TRBD2,TRBV4-1,TRBJ2-1,TGCGCCAGCACCCCTCGTGGGCGGGAGGACTACAATGAGCAGTTCTTC,CASTPRGREDYNEQFF
.,TRBD1,TRBV30,TRBJ1-2,TGTGCCTGGGGGGACAGGCCGAGCACCTTC,CAWGDRPSTF
.,.,TRBV19,TRBJ1-5,TGTGCCAGTAGTATAGAGGGCAGGGTATTTGACAATCAGCCCCAGCATTTT,CASSIEGRVFDNQPQHF
.,TRBD1,TRBV18,TRBJ2-7,TGTGCCAGCTCACCACTACCGGGACAGGGCTCCTACGAGCAGTACTTC,CASSPLPGQGSYEQYF
.,TRBD2,TRBV7-2,TRBJ2-3,TGTGCCAGCAGCCCCCAACGGACTAGCGTAGATACGCAGTATTTT,CASSPQRTSVDTQYF
.,.,TRBV5-1,TRBJ2-7,TGCGCCAGCCTGGAACCCGGGGTGGGCGAGCAGTACTTC,CASLEPGVGEQYF
.,.,TRBV7-9,TRBJ1-2,TGTGCCAGCAGTCGACAGTATGGCTACACCTTC,CASSRQYGYTF
.,.,TRBV30,TRBJ1-6,TGTGCCTGGGGGGGAGGGCTAGGCTCACCCCTCCACTTT,CAWGGGLGSPLHF
.,.,TRBV10-2,TRBJ1-1,TGCGCCAGCAGTGGGGGCAGAGCGGGCACTGAAGCTTTCTTT,CASSGGRAGTEAFF
once,.,TRBV6-6,TRBJ1-5,TGTGCCAGCAGTTATGCGGAGGGGAATCAGCCCCAGCATTTT,CASSYAEGNQPQHF
.,.,TRBV16,TRBJ2-1,TGTGCCAGCACCAGGGGACCAGGCAATGAGCAGTTCTTC,CASTRGPGNEQFF
.,.,TRBV7-9,TRBJ2-1,TGTGCCAGCAGCTCCTACCAACAGGGAGACAATGAGCAGTTCTTC,CASSSYQQGDNEQFF
.,.,TRBV6-1,TRBJ1-5,TGTGCCAGCAGTGTAAACAGCCAGAACTTCTATCAGCCCCAGCATTTT,CASSVNSQNFYQPQHF
.,TRBD2,TRBV30,TRBJ2-2,TGTGCCTGGAGTGGAAAAAGCGGGGGGGCCGCCCGAGCCGGGGAGCTGTTTTTT,CAWSGKSGGAARAGELFF
few,.,TRBV27,TRBJ2-2,TGTGCCAGCAGTTTACTGATGGCGGGCACCGGGGAGCTGTTTTTT,CASSLLMAGTGELFF
.,TRBD2,TRBV12-3/TRBV12-4,TRBJ2-1,TGTGCCAGCAGATCGGGACTAGCGTCACAGTTCTTC,CASRSGLASQFF
.,TRBD1,TRBV25-1,TRBJ1-2,TGTGCCAGCAGTTCCCAGGGGGCGGTCTATGGCTACACCTTC,CASSSQGAVYGYTF
.,TRBD1,TRBV6-6,TRBJ2-1,TGTGCCAGCAGTGCCCGGACAGGGAATGAGCAGTTCTTC,CASSARTGNEQFF
.,TRBD2,TRBV19,TRBJ2-1,TGTGCCAGTAGTTCTAACCCGACTAGCGCATATGAGCAGTTCTTC,CASSSNPTSAYEQFF
.,TRBD2,TRBV19,TRBJ2-1,TGTGCCAGTAGGGACCCAATCATACAGGGAAGGGTAGCGGGGGGGAACAATGAGCAGTTCTTC,CASRDPIIQGRVAGGNNEQFF
.,.,TRBV29-1,TRBJ1-1,TGCAGCGTCGTTAAGGCGGGGAACACTGAAGCTTTCTTT,CSVVKAGNTEAFF